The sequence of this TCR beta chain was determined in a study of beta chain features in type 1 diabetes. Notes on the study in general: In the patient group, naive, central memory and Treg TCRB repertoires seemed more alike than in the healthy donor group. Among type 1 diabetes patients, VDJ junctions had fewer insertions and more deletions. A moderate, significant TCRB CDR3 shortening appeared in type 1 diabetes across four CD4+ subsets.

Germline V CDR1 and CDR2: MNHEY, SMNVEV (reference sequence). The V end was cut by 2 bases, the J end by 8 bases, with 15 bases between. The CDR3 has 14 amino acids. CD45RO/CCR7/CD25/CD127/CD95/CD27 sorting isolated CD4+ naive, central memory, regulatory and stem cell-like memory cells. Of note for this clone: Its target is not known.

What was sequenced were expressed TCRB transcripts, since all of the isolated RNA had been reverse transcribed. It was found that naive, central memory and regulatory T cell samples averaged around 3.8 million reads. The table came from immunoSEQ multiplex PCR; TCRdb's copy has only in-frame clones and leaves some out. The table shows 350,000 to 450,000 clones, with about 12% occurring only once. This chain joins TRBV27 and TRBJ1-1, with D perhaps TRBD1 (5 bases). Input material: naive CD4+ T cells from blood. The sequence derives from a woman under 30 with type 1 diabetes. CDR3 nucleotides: TGTGCCAGCAGTTTAAATCTGCGTGGACACGAAGCTTTCTTT. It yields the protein CASSLNLRGHEAFF.